This entry lists 28 T cell receptor beta chains sequenced from one sample in a study of cytomegalovirus exposure and HLA in healthy donors. The PCR had 60 Vbeta and 13 Jbeta primers. Repertoires were generated with immunoSEQ multiplex PCR, while TCRdb's copy carries only in-frame clones and drops some. The data contain roughly 180,000 clones, roughly 80% of them singletons. Sequencing was done on a sample of PBMCs. The source is a man aged 25 to 40 in good health and CMV-seronegative.

The CDR3 here is CASSQEGQAPPRGYTF. The CDR3 region has the DNA TGCGCCAGCAGCCAAGAAGGTCAGGCGCCCCCGCGTGGCTACACCTTC. The chain links TRBV4-3 to TRBJ1-2, with no clear D. Per germline, CDR1 LGHNA and CDR2 YSLEER. V was trimmed by 0 bases and J by 7 bases, leaving 18 bases between them. CDR3 length equals 16 residues.

The chain couples TRBV6-5 to TRBJ1-5, with TRBD1 matching over 10 bases. The germline gives CDR1 MNHEY, CDR2 SVGAGI. J was trimmed by 9 bases and V by 1 base; bases with no gene match: 6. This CDR3 contains 15 residues. The CDR3 spells CASSYFRDRGGPQHF. The DNA for the CDR3 is TGTGCCAGCAGTTACTTCAGGGACAGGGGCGGGCCCCAGCATTTT.

The J gene is TRBJ2-1, the V gene TRBV19; 9 bases line up with TRBD1. V dropped 6 bases and J dropped 10; count of bases not matched to a gene: 10. The germline gives CDR1 LNHDA, CDR2 SQIVND (reference sequence). The CDR3 covers 14 residues. CDR3 sequence (DNA): TGTGCCAGTAGCGGACAGGGGTCGTTTGGGGAGCAGTTCTTC. Protein sequence: CASSGQGSFGEQFF.

The rearrangement joins TRBV5-1 to TRBJ2-3; weak D call: TRBD2 (6 bases). CDR1 is SGHRS, CDR2 YFSETQ, per germline. Trimming removed 4 bases at V and 2 bases at J, with 20 bases between. The length of the CDR3 is 17 residues. CDR3 region: CASSPGSGGWNTDTQYF. The CDR3 bases are TGCGCCAGCAGCCCGGGGTCCGGGGGTTGGAACACAGATACGCAGTATTTT.

Points on this clone: The same CDR3 also results from other DNA sequences found in this sample. The rearrangement uses TRBV5-1 and TRBJ1-2; TRBD1 might be the D (5 bases). There are 12 residues in the CDR3. V lost 5 bases and J 4 bases, leaving 9 bases between the germline ends. The V gene's germline CDR1 is SGHRS and CDR2 YFSETQ. The CDR3 sequence: CASSPDSYGYTF. CDR3 bases: TGCGCCAGCAGTCCCGACAGCTATGGCTACACCTTC.

The rearrangement joins TRBV4-3 to TRBJ2-1, with 9 bases lining up with TRBD2. This CDR3 is built from 15 residues. The V and J ends lost 0 bases and 6 bases, in that order; junction bases with no gene match: 3. CDR1 and CDR2 (germline): LGHNA, YSLEER. CDR3 sequence reads: CASSQEGSGGNEQFF. The DNA of the CDR3 is TGCGCCAGCAGCCAAGAGGGTAGCGGGGGCAATGAGCAGTTCTTC.

The chain is built from TRBV12-5 and TRBJ1-1; TRBD1 aligns across 8 bases. V was clipped by 5 bases and J by 4 bases; unmatched bases: 3. The CDR3 has 13 residues. Germline values: CDR1 LGHNT, CDR2 FRNRAP. The CDR3, as DNA: TGTGCTAGTGGTAGGGGGACAGGCACTGAAGCTTTCTTT. This gives the protein CASGRGTGTEAFF. Supplemented by reference TRBV12-5 and TRBJ1-1, the full variable domain reads DARVTQTPRHKVTEMGQEVTMRCQPILGHNTVFWYRQTMMQGLELLAYFRNRAPLDDSGMPKDRFSAEMPDATLATLKIQPSEPRDSAVYFCASGRGTGTEAFFGQGTRLTVV.

The chain joins TRBV21-1 to TRBJ1-1; TRBD1, the table's D call, was not compared with the DNA. TRBV21-1 is described as a pseudogene. The CDR3 is 17 amino acids. Written as DNA, the CDR3 is TGTGCCAGCAGCCCCCAGGGCCAGTCCCCCACCGGCACTGAAGCTTTCTTT. Its protein is CASSPQGQSPTGTEAFF.

The chain uses TRBV5-4 and TRBJ2-1, with a possible D match to TRBD1 (6 bases). The length of the CDR3 is 13 residues. The V and J ends lost 4 bases and 10 bases respectively, with 15 bases between them. CDR1 and CDR2 from the germline V gene are SGHNT and YYREEE (reference sequence). CDR3 DNA sequence: TGTGCCAGCAGCCTGCCAGGGGAAAGAGAGCAGTTCTTC. This codes for CASSLPGEREQFF.

This clone was counted a few times. V gene TRBV7-9 combines with J gene TRBJ2-2; the D gene is possibly TRBD2 (6 bases). The CDR3 is 15 residues long. Per the germline V gene, CDR1 is SEHNR and CDR2 is FQNEAQ (reference sequence). Trimming left V 2 bases short and J 0 bases short, with 7 bases between. The CDR3 coding sequence is TGTGCCAGCAGCTTAAGGGACTCGAACACCGGGGAGCTGTTTTTT. Protein: CASSLRDSNTGELFF.

This sequence joins TRBV5-1 and TRBJ1-1, with D perhaps matching TRBD1 (6 bases). Deletions cut 2 bases from V and 7 bases from J, with 15 bases between. This CDR3 has 14 residues. Per germline, CDR1 SGHRS and CDR2 YFSETQ. The CDR3 nucleotides read TGCGCCAGCAGCTTCACTACAGGGAAGGGTGAAGCTTTCTTT. Amino acid sequence: CASSFTTGKGEAFF.

This rearrangement joins TRBV11-2 to TRBJ2-7; TRBD1 agrees at 7 bases. V was pared by 4 bases and J by 0 bases, with 9 bases of the junction left unmatched. The CDR3 has 16 amino acids. CDR1 is SGHAT, CDR2 FQNNGV, per germline. CDR3 DNA: TGTGCCAGCAGCTGGGTGGGGACAGTAGGCTCCTACGAGCAGTACTTC. This codes for CASSWVGTVGSYEQYF.

The chain has TRBV9 and TRBJ2-4; 7 bases match TRBD2. Germline values: CDR1 SGDLS, CDR2 YYNGEE. The CDR3 runs to 14 residues. V lost 3 bases and J lost 7; bases outside the gene matches: 7. The CDR3 here is CASSEAGLGNIQYF. The CDR3 region has the DNA TGTGCCAGCAGCGAAGCTGGACTAGGGAACATTCAGTACTTC.

V is TRBV4-1 and J is TRBJ2-3; TRBD2 is a possible D gene (6 bases). The germline gives CDR1 MGHRA, CDR2 YSYEKL. V gave up 4 bases and J gave up 0 bases, with 14 bases separating them. The CDR3 runs 16 residues. The DNA of the CDR3 is TGCGCCAGCAGCCGGACTACGGGAGCTAGCACAGATACGCAGTATTTT. Its protein product is CASSRTTGASTDTQYF.

This clone has just a few counts. The CDR3, as DNA: TGTGCCAGCAGGCCAGCGGGGACAGATACGCAGTATTTT. It codes for CASRPAGTDTQYF. The chain joins TRBV6-5 to TRBJ2-3, with 7 bases lining up with TRBD2. J gave up 3 bases and V 6 bases, and 3 bases lay outside the gene matches. Germline CDR1 and CDR2: MNHEY and SVGAGI. The CDR3 totals 13 residues.

V gene TRBV28 combines with J gene TRBJ2-7, with 7 bases identical to TRBD1. The CDR3 covers 15 residues. The ends lost 5 bases at V and 6 bases at J; junction bases unmatched: 13. Germline V CDR1 and CDR2: MDHEN, SYDVKM. CDR3 residues: CASSPWDRQTAEQYF. CDR3 in DNA: TGTGCCAGCAGTCCCTGGGACAGACAAACTGCCGAGCAGTACTTC.

In this sample, this clone turned up a few times. The CDR3 bases are TGCGCCAGCAGCCAACGGACAGAACCCTACGAGCAGTACTTC. It encodes CASSQRTEPYEQYF. V gene TRBV4-1 combines with J gene TRBJ2-7; weak D call: TRBD1 (6 bases). Looked up from germline, CDR1 is MGHRA and CDR2 is YSYEKL. The length of the CDR3 is 14 residues. Trimming pared 2 bases from V and 2 bases from J, leaving 10 bases between.

This clone has only one observation. The CDR3 DNA sequence: TGTGCCAGCAGCTTAGGAGGGACTAGCGGGAAGCTGACCCAGTACTTC. This translates into CASSLGGTSGKLTQYF. The rearrangement joins TRBV7-2 to TRBJ2-5, with TRBD2 matching 13 bases. This CDR3 region has 16 residues. V was clipped by 1 base and J by 7 bases; unmatched bases: 6. Germline V gene sequence: CDR1 SGHTA, CDR2 FQGNSA.

V gene TRBV7-9 combines with J gene TRBJ2-1; 10 bases match TRBD2. V lost 6 bases to trimming and J lost 6 bases; unmatched junction nucleotides: 11. Looked up from germline, CDR1 is SEHNR and CDR2 is FQNEAQ (reference sequence). The CDR3 consists of 16 residues. The CDR3 loop is CASRRVLAGVSNEQFF. The CDR3 region has the DNA TGTGCCAGCAGGCGTGTCCTAGCGGGAGTATCCAATGAGCAGTTCTTC.

This sequence joins TRBV28 and TRBJ2-7, with TRBD2 matching 10 bases. The CDR3 runs 15 residues. Unmatched junction bases numbered 13, after V lost 10 bases and J lost 4 bases. In germline, CDR1 is MDHEN, CDR2 SYDVKM. In nucleotides, the CDR3 is TGTGCCACCGTGCCAGCGGGGGGGTCACGATACGAGCAGTACTTC. Translated: CATVPAGGSRYEQYF.

This rearrangement joins TRBV18 to TRBJ2-7; 12 nucleotides align to TRBD1. Germline CDR1 is KGHSH and CDR2 is LQKENI. The CDR3 consists of 16 residues. J lost 2 bases, V lost 6 bases, and 8 bases had no gene match. The CDR3 is CASSPGTGGQAYEQYF. CDR3 in DNA: TGTGCCAGCTCGCCCGGGACAGGGGGCCAAGCCTACGAGCAGTACTTC.

The chain joins TRBV10-3 to TRBJ2-1, with a tentative D call TRBD2 (6 bases). V lost 10 bases and J 4 bases, leaving 17 bases between the germline ends. The CDR3 contains 14 residues. The germline V gene has CDR1 ENHRY and CDR2 SYGVKD. The CDR3 region has the DNA TGTGCCACCTCGGGACTCGGAGATTACAATGAGCAGTTCTTC. Protein sequence: CATSGLGDYNEQFF.

This rearrangement joins TRBV29-1 to TRBJ2-3; 10 positions agree with TRBD2. CDR3 size: 20 residues. The V and J ends lost 1 base and 2 bases, in that order; junction bases with no gene match: 18. Germline V gene lookup returns CDR1 SQVTM and CDR2 ANQGSEA. Written as DNA, the CDR3 is TGCAGCGTTGAAGTCTCGCAGGGGGGTGGAGCGGGAGGGTACACAGATACGCAGTATTTT. Encoded protein: CSVEVSQGGGAGGYTDTQYF.

The chain joins TRBV30 to TRBJ1-1, with a weak D call TRBD1 (6 bases). Germline CDR1 reads GTSNPN; CDR2 reads SVGIG (reference sequence). Trimming pared 2 bases from V and 1 base from J, leaving 20 bases between. The CDR3 has 17 residues. The CDR3: CAWSRVSGAPRNTEAFF. CDR3 in DNA: TGTGCCTGGAGTCGGGTGTCAGGGGCCCCCAGGAACACTGAAGCTTTCTTT.

The V and J genes are TRBV9 and TRBJ2-3; TRBD2 matches at 9 bases. The CDR3 length is 15 residues. Trimming cost V 0 bases and J 7 bases; bases outside gene matches: 6. CDR1 and CDR2 from the germline V gene are SGDLS and YYNGEE. CDR3 sequence: CASSVEAGGPNTQYF. Written as DNA, the CDR3 is TGTGCCAGCAGCGTAGAGGCGGGGGGGCCCAATACGCAGTATTTT.

V gene TRBV30 combines with J gene TRBJ2-3; 7 nucleotides match TRBD1. V was clipped by 4 bases and J by 0 bases; unmatched bases: 10. CDR1 and CDR2 from the germline V gene are GTSNPN and SVGIG (reference sequence). This CDR3 comprises 16 residues. The chain's CDR3 is CAWTWDSATSTDTQYF. For the CDR3, the DNA is TGTGCCTGGACCTGGGACAGTGCAACTAGCACAGATACGCAGTATTTT.

The genes are TRBV19 and TRBJ2-7; TRBD1 agrees at 7 bases. This CDR3 is built from 16 residues. Germline values: CDR1 LNHDA, CDR2 SQIVND (reference sequence). Trimming took 4 bases from V and 6 from J; bases not matched to a gene: 15. As DNA, the CDR3 is TGTGCCAGTAGTACACTGGGACAGTGGGCCTCCACCGAGCAGTACTTC. Translation gives CASSTLGQWASTEQYF.

The V and J genes are TRBV4-1 and TRBJ2-1; no firm D call. Trimming removed 4 bases from V and 1 base from J, with 8 bases in between. Germline V gene lookup returns CDR1 MGHRA and CDR2 YSYEKL. This CDR3 has 14 amino acids. DNA of the CDR3: TGCGCCAGCAGCCGACAAGAGTCCTACAATGAGCAGTTCTTC. Protein product: CASSRQESYNEQFF.